This T cell receptor beta chain is from a study of shared clonotypes between healthy human individuals. Study-wide points: As a rule, naive subsets had a larger estimated richness than memory subsets. In a handful of donors, 4.5% to 5.5% of naive CD4 clonotypes appeared in common.

Sorted-subset replicate PCRs used around 200 ng of genomic DNA. This amount corresponded to 30,000 to 35,000 T cell genomes. Here immunoSEQ multiplex PCR was the method, and the copy in TCRdb shows in-frame clones only, minus some. The repertoire holds 2 million to 2.5 million clones, with approximately 93% as singletons. V lost 1 base and J lost 5, with 19 bases in between. The CDR3 is made up of 17 amino acids. Germline V gene lookup returns CDR1 SGHRS and CDR2 YFSETQ. Notes on this clone: What it binds is unknown.

The clonotype was recovered from a man younger than 30 in good health. Some clones in this sample may be carry-over from other donors' samples. The sequenced sample consisted of naive CD4+ T cells from PBMCs. Documented subset: CD45RA+ positively selected. The V and J genes are TRBV5-1 and TRBJ2-1; perhaps D is TRBD1 or TRBD2 (5 bases each). CDR3 nucleotides: TGCGCCAGCAGCTTGCCCCTGTTAGGGACGGGAAACAATGAGCAGTTCTTC. This gives the protein CASSLPLLGTGNNEQFF.